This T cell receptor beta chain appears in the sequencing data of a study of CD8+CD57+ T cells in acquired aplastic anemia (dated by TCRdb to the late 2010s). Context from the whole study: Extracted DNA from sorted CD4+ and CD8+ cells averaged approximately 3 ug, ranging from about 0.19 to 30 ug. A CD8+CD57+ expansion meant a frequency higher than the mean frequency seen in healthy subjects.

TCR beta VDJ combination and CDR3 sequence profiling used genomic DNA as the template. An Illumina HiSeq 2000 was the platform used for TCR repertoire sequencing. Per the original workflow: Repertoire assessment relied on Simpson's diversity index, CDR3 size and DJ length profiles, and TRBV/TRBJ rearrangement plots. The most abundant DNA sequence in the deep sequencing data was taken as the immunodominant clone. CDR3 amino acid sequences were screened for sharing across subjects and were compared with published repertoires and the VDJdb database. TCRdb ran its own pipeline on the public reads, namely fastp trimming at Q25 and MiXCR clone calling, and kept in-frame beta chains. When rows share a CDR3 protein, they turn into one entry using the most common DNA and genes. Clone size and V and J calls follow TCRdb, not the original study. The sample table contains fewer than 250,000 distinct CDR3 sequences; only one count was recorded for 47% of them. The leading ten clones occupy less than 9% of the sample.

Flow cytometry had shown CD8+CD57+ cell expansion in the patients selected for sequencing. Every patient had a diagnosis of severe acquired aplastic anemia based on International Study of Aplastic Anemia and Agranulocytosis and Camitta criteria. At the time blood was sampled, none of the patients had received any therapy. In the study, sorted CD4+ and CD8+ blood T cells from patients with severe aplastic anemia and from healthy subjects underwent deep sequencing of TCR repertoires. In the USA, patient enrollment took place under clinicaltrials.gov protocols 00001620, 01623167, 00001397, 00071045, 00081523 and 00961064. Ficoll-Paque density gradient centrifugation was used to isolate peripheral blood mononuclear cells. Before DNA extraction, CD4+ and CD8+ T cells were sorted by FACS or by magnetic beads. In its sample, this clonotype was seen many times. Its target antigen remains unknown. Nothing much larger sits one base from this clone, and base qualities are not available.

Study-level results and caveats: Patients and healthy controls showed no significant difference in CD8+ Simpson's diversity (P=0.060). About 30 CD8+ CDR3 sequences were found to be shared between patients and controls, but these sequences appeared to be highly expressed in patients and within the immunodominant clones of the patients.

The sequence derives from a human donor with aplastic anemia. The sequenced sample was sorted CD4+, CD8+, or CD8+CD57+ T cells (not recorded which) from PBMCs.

CDR3 region: CASTPTGRGNEQFF. The nucleotides are TGTGCCAGTACCCCGACAGGGAGGGGCAATGAGCAGTTCTTC. The chain joins TRBV19 to TRBJ2-1; the D match is possibly TRBD1 or TRBD2, with 7 bases aligned in each. CDR3 length: 14 amino acids, cysteine to phenylalanine. Only the CDR3 DNA stays, 42 bases, in frame from base 1. For CDR1 and CDR2, the germline V gene (reference sequence) lists LNHDA and SQIVND. V is pared back by 7 bases and J by 6 bases, with 16 bases lying between the germline termini. Where the CDR3 stops, the reference TRBV19 and TRBJ2-1 genes take over; the full variable domain is DGGITQSPKYLFRKEGQNVTLSCEQNLNHDAMYWYRQDPGQGLRLIYYSQIVNDFQKGDIAEGYSVSREKKESFPLTVTSAQKNPTAFYLCASTPTGRGNEQFFGPGTRLTVL.